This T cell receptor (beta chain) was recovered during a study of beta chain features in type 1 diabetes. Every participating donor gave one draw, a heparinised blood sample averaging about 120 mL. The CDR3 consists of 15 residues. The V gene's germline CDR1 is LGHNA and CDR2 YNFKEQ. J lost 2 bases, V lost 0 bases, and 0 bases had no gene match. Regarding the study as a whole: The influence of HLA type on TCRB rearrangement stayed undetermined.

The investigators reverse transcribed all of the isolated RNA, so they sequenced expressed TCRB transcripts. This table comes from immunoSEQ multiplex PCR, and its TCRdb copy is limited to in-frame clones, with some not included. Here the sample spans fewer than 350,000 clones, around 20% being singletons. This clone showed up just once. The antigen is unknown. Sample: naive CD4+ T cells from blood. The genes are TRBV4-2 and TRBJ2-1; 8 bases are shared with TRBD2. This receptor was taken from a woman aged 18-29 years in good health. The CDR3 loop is CASSQELAAYNEQFF. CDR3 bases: TGTGCCAGCAGCCAAGAACTAGCGGCCTACAATGAGCAGTTCTTC.